This T cell receptor (beta chain) originates from a study of cytomegalovirus exposure and HLA in healthy donors. Study in general: A subsequent analysis stated that the 120 or so validation repertoires were run on the same platform as the approximately 700 first-cohort repertoires.

As regards this clone: Its specificity is unknown.

Whole-study findings and limits: CMV antigen specificity of three CMV-associated chains was confirmed in vitro. Whilst most TCR sequences proved rare, a subset of public TCRs occurred across many donors.

This CDR3 is 16 amino acids long. Germline V gene sequence: CDR1 SQVTM, CDR2 ANQGSEA. The V segment lost 3 bases and the J segment 4 bases; nucleotides outside the gene matches: 7. The protocol was immunoSEQ multiplex PCR, while the TCRdb copy is restricted to in-frame clones and leaves out a portion. The table has roughly 330,000 clones, about nine tenths seen once. This rearrangement joins TRBV29-1 to TRBJ2-1, with 12 nucleotides matching TRBD1. The sequencing sample was made of PBMCs. This sequence was found in a woman in her 30s in good health and CMV-seropositive. The CDR3 sequence is CSVDGTGGMYYNEQFF. The DNA of the CDR3 is TGCAGCGTTGACGGGACAGGGGGCATGTATTACAATGAGCAGTTCTTC.